This TCR beta chain comes out of a study of OX40 agonist ivuxolimab in advanced cancers. Across the study: An agonistic anti-OX40 (CD134) antibody, ivuxolimab, was used to treat the patients. Enrolled patients in dose escalation had cancers that were hepatocellular carcinoma, melanoma, renal cell or head and neck cancer.

About this clone itself: Its antigen is unidentified.

The repertoire was sequenced with immunoSEQ multiplex PCR; TCRdb's copy has only in-frame clones and lacks some. The sample lists tens of thousands of clones; roughly 88% were seen once. Study outcomes and limitations: Expanded clones were, on average, more numerous in CD8+ T cells than in CD4+. In the expanded peripheral T cells, antigen specificity was never determined.

The sample consisted of CD4+ or CD8+ T cells sorted from blood, taken in a trial of the OX40 agonist ivuxolimab. The receptor was derived from an adult with an advanced solid tumor such as melanoma, head and neck, liver or kidney cancer.

The CDR3 is CASSFSRSYRVETQYF. CDR3 in DNA: TGTGCCAGCAGCTTTTCACGCTCCTACAGGGTCGAGACCCAGTACTTC. The chain links TRBV12-1 to TRBJ2-5; the table gives TRBD1 as D, unverified against the DNA. TRBV12-1 is recorded as a pseudogene. The CDR3 has 16 residues.